The 9 T cell receptor beta chains presented below share a single source sample, sequenced in a study of CXCR3-negative and CXCR3-positive naive CD8 T cells. Overall study findings and caveats: Comparison of naive cells showed more hydrophobic TRB CDR3s in CXCR3-positive than in CXCR3-negative naive cells.

Each TRB cDNA library was prepared by 5' RACE (with UMI labels). TCRdb reprocessed the 5' RACE reads and reports one entry per CDR3 protein, with no DNA. Its clone listing holds some 150,000 distinct CDR3 sequences. Their antigens are not known. Source material: naive CXCR3+ CD8+ T cells from blood. As to subset: CD45RO-CCR7+CD27+CD95- naive CD8+ T cells expressing CXCR3 (TNR3+). These receptors came from a human donor in good health. Some clones in this sample may be carry-over from other donors' samples.

The V gene is TRBV2, the J gene TRBJ2-1. CDR1 SNHLY and CDR2 FYNNEI come from the germline V gene. The CDR3 consists of 12 residues. CDR3 region: CARAGLLDEQFF.

The V and J genes are TRBV12-3 or TRBV12-4 and TRBJ1-1. The CDR3 covers 13 residues. The CDR3 region is CASSLSAVTEAFF.

The V and J genes are TRBV14 and TRBJ2-3; TCRdb outputs TRBD1, but without DNA this stays unchecked. The V gene's germline CDR1 is SGHDN and CDR2 FVKESK. This CDR3 is built from 15 residues. The CDR3 region is CASSQDSWGADTQYF.

The gene calls are TRBV7-9 and TRBJ2-7; lacking DNA, the TRBD1 call made by TCRdb goes unchecked. CDR3 length equals 14 residues. Germline loops: CDR1 SEHNR, CDR2 FQNEAQ (reference sequence). This CDR3 is CASSLSEQGYEQYF. Combining the CDR3 with reference TRBV7-9 and TRBJ2-7 gives the whole variable domain DTGVSQNPRHKITKRGQNVTFRCDPISEHNRLYWYRQTLGQGPEFLTYFQNEAQLEKSRLLSDRFSAERPKGSFSTLEIQRTEQGDSAMYLCASSLSEQGYEQYFGPGTRLTVT.

CDR3 sequence reads: CASIDRENTGELFF. The chain combines TRBV6-4 with TRBJ2-2; TCRdb returns TRBD1, unconfirmable since there is no DNA. CDR3 length equals 14 residues. Per germline, CDR1 MRHNA and CDR2 SNTAGT.

The chain couples TRBV18 to TRBJ1-2. This CDR3 comprises 15 residues. From germline, CDR1 is KGHSH and CDR2 LQKENI. CDR3 amino acids: CASSPEEQISYGYTF.

V gene TRBV4-1 combines with J gene TRBJ2-7; absent DNA, TCRdb's TRBD1 call cannot be checked. CDR1 MGHRA and CDR2 YSYEKL come from the germline V gene. The CDR3 extends over 15 amino acids. The CDR3 is CASSQRDGGFYEQYF.

V and J are TRBV20-1 and TRBJ1-1; as DNA is missing, the TRBD1 call by TCRdb cannot be tested. The CDR3 length is 15 residues. Germline V gene lookup returns CDR1 DFQATT and CDR2 SNEGSKA (reference sequence). The CDR3 is CSARPGTVLNTEAFF.

The chain has TRBV6-6 and TRBJ1-1; the TRBD1 assignment by TCRdb is unverifiable without DNA. The V gene's germline CDR1 is MNHNY and CDR2 SVGAGI (reference sequence). CDR3 length equals 12 residues. The CDR3 region is CASRGGQFEAFF.